These 2 T cell receptor beta chains share one sample of origin, sequenced in a study of immune heterogeneity within non-small cell lung tumors. Template material comprised bulk tumor genomic DNA at 600 ng per sample. Several biopsies were spaced far apart within each primary tumor and obtained as surgery took place. The study enrolled patients with untreated, newly diagnosed non-small cell lung cancer who underwent curative surgery. Using 32 V and 13 J primers, multiplex PCR amplified TCR beta CDR3. TCRdb used MiXCR to reprocess the multiplex PCR reads, holding one entry per CDR3 protein. The sample has about 5,700 distinct CDR3 sequences, roughly a fifth seen once. The specimen sequenced was lung tumor tissue. The receptors were sampled from a woman aged 55-70 years with non-small cell lung cancer.

This clonotype is medium-sized (0.01 to 0.1%) in the sample. The chain links TRBV30 to TRBJ2-3; D remains unclear. Trimming removed 3 bases at V and 2 bases at J, with 9 bases between. Germline V CDR1 and CDR2: GTSNPN, SVGIG (reference sequence). This CDR3 comprises 13 residues. CDR3 nucleotide sequence: TGTGCCTGGAGGCCTGCAGCCACAGATACGCAGTATTTT. Residues: CAWRPAATDTQYF.

This clonotype is deemed medium-sized. The CDR3 loop reads CASSLEASGVQETQYF. DNA of the CDR3: TGCGCCAGCAGCTTGGAGGCTAGCGGAGTACAAGAGACCCAGTACTTC. V and J are TRBV5-1 and TRBJ2-5, with 7 bases identical to TRBD2. The J segment lost 2 bases and the V segment lost 0 bases, leaving 7 bases of the junction unmatched. Germline assignment: CDR1 SGHRS and CDR2 YFSETQ. The CDR3 extends over 16 amino acids. Full variable domain (outside the CDR3, taken from reference TRBV5-1 and TRBJ2-5): KAGVTQTPRYLIKTRGQQVTLSCSPISGHRSVSWYQQTPGQGLQFLFEYFSETQRNKGNFPGRFSGRQFSNSRSEMNVSTLELGDSALYLCASSLEASGVQETQYFGPGTRLLVL.